This T cell receptor (beta chain) was recorded in a study of HIV-infected patients and healthy controls (dated by TCRdb to the mid-2010s). This clonotype was detected a few times. The antigen it recognizes is unknown. No clone much larger than this one lies a single base away; base qualities are absent. Taken from the germline V gene, the CDR1 and CDR2 loops are SGHTA and FQGNSA. Deletion took 0 bases off V and 0 bases off J, with a span of 11 bases between the germline ends. From its cysteine to its phenylalanine, the CDR3 spans 16 amino acids. CDR3 DNA only is kept here, 48 bases in frame from base 1. The library was built by means of 5' RACE. The sequencer was an Illumina MiSeq. TCRdb applied fastp at Q25 and MiXCR to the public reads, then kept only in-frame beta chains. Here each entry gathers all rows of one CDR3 protein and keeps the most common genes and DNA. This sample holds approximately 64,000 distinct CDR3 sequences; 15% to 20% were observed only once. Of the sample, over 1.1% is held by the ten largest clones.

The sample consisted of CD4+ T cells from blood. The receptor was isolated from a human donor in good health. This chain is built from TRBV7-2 and TRBJ1-1, and the D gene may be TRBD1, 6 bases matching. The CDR3 protein is CASSLAGAALNTEAFF. The DNA reads as follows: TGTGCCAGCAGCTTAGCGGGGGCCGCCTTGAACACTGAAGCTTTCTTT.